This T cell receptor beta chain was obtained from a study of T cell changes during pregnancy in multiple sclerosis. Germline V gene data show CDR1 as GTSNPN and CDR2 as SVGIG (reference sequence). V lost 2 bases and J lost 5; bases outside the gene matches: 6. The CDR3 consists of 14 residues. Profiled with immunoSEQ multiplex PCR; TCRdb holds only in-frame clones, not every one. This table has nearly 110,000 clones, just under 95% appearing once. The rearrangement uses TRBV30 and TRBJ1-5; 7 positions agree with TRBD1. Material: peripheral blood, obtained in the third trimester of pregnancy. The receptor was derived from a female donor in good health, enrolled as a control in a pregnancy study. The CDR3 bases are TGTGCCTGGAGTACCCCGACAGGGTATCAGCCCCAGCATTTT. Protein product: CAWSTPTGYQPQHF.